This entry lists 24 T cell receptor beta chains sequenced from one sample in a study of T cell responses to AZD1222 COVID-19 vaccine (TCRdb year 2021). The library was built by means of the immunoSEQ multiplex PCR assay. TCRdb carries this immuneACCESS record with in-frame sequences only. Its versions omit some clonotypes, under half of them owing to an unresolved V gene in the studies checked, with the rest unexplained. Present in this sample are more than 95,000 clones, roughly 90% of which were seen just once. Roughly 7.4% of the sample is taken by the ten largest. According to the study, the label for this sample's time point signals: baseline before first vaccination. The sample in question was peripheral blood, obtained on day 0 of AZD1222 vaccination. Receptors were obtained from an adult in good health.

The chain carries TRBV6-5 and TRBJ1-2; tentative D call: TRBD1 (5 bases). CDR3 length equals 13 residues. V shed 4 bases and J shed 3 bases, with 9 bases lying between them. Germline-derived CDR1 and CDR2 are MNHEY and SVGAGI. The CDR3 sequence: CASSSQGDYGYTF. CDR3 nucleotide sequence: TGTGCCAGCAGTTCCCAGGGTGACTATGGCTACACCTTC.

This chain uses TRBV3-1 (or the pseudogene TRBV3-2) with TRBJ2-7, with D uncertain. Germline values: CDR1 LGHDT, CDR2 YNNKEL (reference sequence). CDR3 length equals 13 residues. V was cut by 2 bases and J by 1 base, with 6 bases left in between. CDR3 region: CASSQINSYEQYF. The DNA of the CDR3 is TGTGCCAGCAGCCAAATCAATTCCTACGAGCAGTACTTC.

The rearrangement links TRBV7-7 to TRBJ2-5, with D perhaps matching TRBD2 (5 bases). The V and J ends lost 8 bases and 1 base respectively, with 5 bases between them. The CDR3 extends over 11 amino acids. CDR1 and CDR2 (germline): SSHAT, FNYEAQ (reference sequence). The CDR3, as DNA: TGTGCCAGCGGGAGCCAAGAGACCCAGTACTTC. This translates into CASGSQETQYF.

The V call is TRBV30, the J call TRBJ1-4; weak D call: TRBD1 (5 bases). Deletions cut 0 bases from V and 9 bases from J, with 14 bases between. The CDR3 is 14 amino acids. Germline V gives CDR1 GTSNPN, CDR2 SVGIG (reference sequence). The CDR3 DNA follows: TGTGCCTGGAGTGTATTTGGGGCGCGTAAAAAACTGTTTTTT. Translated: CAWSVFGARKKLFF.

J is TRBJ1-2 and V is TRBV7-2; D perhaps matches TRBD1 (5 bases). The V and J ends lost 5 bases and 5 bases respectively, with 9 bases between them. The CDR3 is 12 residues long. CDR1 is SGHTA, CDR2 FQGNSA, per germline. The CDR3: CASSQRQYGYTF. CDR3 sequence (DNA): TGTGCCAGCAGCCAGAGACAGTATGGCTACACCTTC.

This clone was found a few times. The chain joins TRBV28 to TRBJ1-5; D uncertain. Looked up from germline, CDR1 is MDHEN and CDR2 is SYDVKM. The CDR3 consists of 14 residues. Trimming removed 2 bases at V and 4 bases at J, with 9 bases between. The CDR3 coding sequence is TGTGCCAGCAGTTTAAGTTGGTGGAATCAGCCCCAGCATTTT. Its protein is CASSLSWWNQPQHF.

This clone was picked up one time. The chain is built from TRBV6-6 and TRBJ1-4; possible D gene TRBD1, 6 bases. Trimming removed 6 bases at V and 6 bases at J, with 26 bases between. The V gene's germline CDR1 is MNHNY and CDR2 SVGAGI (reference sequence). This CDR3 spans 18 amino acids. The CDR3 DNA follows: TGTGCCAGCAGACGAAGCGCCCAAACAGGGACTTTTTATGAAAAACTGTTTTTT. It translates to CASRRSAQTGTFYEKLFF.

This rearrangement joins TRBV20-1 to TRBJ2-7, with a weak D call TRBD2 (6 bases). Germline loops: CDR1 DFQATT, CDR2 SNEGSKA (reference sequence). Trimming pared 6 bases from V and 9 bases from J, leaving 15 bases between. The CDR3 is 11 amino acids. The CDR3, as DNA: TGCAGTGCCGGGACTGGGGTTGGGCAGTACTTC. It encodes CSAGTGVGQYF.

This clone showed up just a few times. CDR3 sequence reads: CASSYAVGYGYTF. DNA of the CDR3: TGTGCCAGCAGTTATGCCGTTGGGTATGGCTACACCTTC. V gene TRBV27 combines with J gene TRBJ1-2, with D uncertain. This CDR3 contains 13 residues. V dropped 4 bases and J dropped 5 bases, with 11 bases sitting between them. Germline V gene sequence: CDR1 MNHEY, CDR2 SMNVEV (reference sequence).

This clone has just a few counts. V and J are TRBV19 and TRBJ1-5, with D possibly TRBD1 on 6 matching bases. The CDR3 runs 17 residues. The V gene's germline CDR1 is LNHDA and CDR2 SQIVND (reference sequence). Trimming removed 3 bases from V and 1 base from J, with 16 bases in between. The CDR3 is CASSIRYREPSNQPQHF. DNA of the CDR3: TGTGCCAGTAGTATTCGGTACAGGGAACCGAGCAATCAGCCCCAGCATTTT.

The chain links TRBV29-1 to TRBJ2-5; 9 positions match TRBD1. Germline V gene lookup returns CDR1 SQVTM and CDR2 ANQGSEA. This CDR3 spans 13 amino acids. The trim removed 6 bases at V and 7 bases at J, leaving 9 bases unmatched. The CDR3 DNA sequence: TGCAGCGTGACCGGGACAGGGTTGTGGACCCAGTACTTC. Translated, it gives CSVTGTGLWTQYF. The complete variable domain, with remaining parts taken from reference TRBV29-1 and TRBJ2-5, reads SAVISQKPSRDICQRGTSLTIQCQVDSQVTMMFWYRQQPGQSLTLIATANQGSEATYESGFVIDKFPISRPNLTFSTLTVSNMSPEDSSIYLCSVTGTGLWTQYFGPGTRLLVL.

The rearrangement joins TRBV19 to TRBJ1-5; weak D call: TRBD1 (6 bases). The germline V gene encodes CDR1 LNHDA and CDR2 SQIVND (reference sequence). The CDR3 runs 14 residues. Trimming removed 4 bases from V and 3 bases from J, with 10 bases in between. This chain's CDR3 is CASSKTGLNQPQHF. CDR3 sequence (DNA): TGTGCCAGTAGTAAGACAGGACTCAATCAGCCCCAGCATTTT.

This chain links TRBV2 with TRBJ1-4; 9 bases align to TRBD1. Looked up from germline, CDR1 is SNHLY and CDR2 is FYNNEI. V shed 7 bases, J shed 8 bases, and the junction held 5 bases outside the gene matches. This CDR3 spans 13 amino acids. In DNA form, the CDR3 reads TGTGCCAGCACTAGGGACAGGGACGAAAAACTGTTTTTT. Protein product: CASTRDRDEKLFF.

The J gene is TRBJ1-5, the V gene TRBV7-8; tentatively, D is TRBD1 (5 bases). The CDR3 is made up of 14 amino acids. Trimming shortened V by 6 bases and J by 2 bases, and 11 bases separated the two germline ends. Germline V gene data show CDR1 as SGHVS and CDR2 as FQNEAQ. CDR3 DNA sequence: TGTGCCAGCAGGTCAGGGTTCGGCAATCAGCCCCAGCATTTT. Translation: CASRSGFGNQPQHF. The variable domain in full, with the rest retrieved from reference TRBV7-8 and TRBJ1-5, is GAGVSQSPRYKVAKRGQDVALRCDPISGHVSLFWYQQALGQGPEFLTYFQNEAQLDKSGLPSDRFFAERPEGSVSTLKIQRTQQEDSAVYLCASRSGFGNQPQHFGDGTRLSIL.

The chain is built from TRBV2 and TRBJ1-2; possibly TRBD1 for D (5 bases). The germline V gene encodes CDR1 SNHLY and CDR2 FYNNEI. The CDR3 has 14 amino acids. Trimming shortened V by 4 bases and J by 8 bases, and 17 bases separated the two germline ends. The CDR3 nucleotides are TGTGCCAGCAGTGCTCGTGCGGGAGGGGTCGGCTACACCTTC. It encodes CASSARAGGVGYTF.

The CDR3 bases are TGTGCCAGCAGCCAGCCCAGTTATAATTCACCCCTCCACTTT. Translated, it gives CASSQPSYNSPLHF. The rearrangement joins TRBV3-1 (or the pseudogene TRBV3-2) to TRBJ1-6; D unclear. V lost 3 bases and J 4 bases, leaving 7 bases between the germline ends. This CDR3 region has 14 residues. The germline V gene has CDR1 LGHDT and CDR2 YNNKEL (reference sequence).

The chain is built from TRBV5-1 and TRBJ1-1; D is uncertain. Trimming shortened V by 0 bases and J by 0 bases, and 6 bases separated the two germline ends. The germline V gene encodes CDR1 SGHRS and CDR2 YFSETQ. The CDR3 sequence is 14 residues long. The CDR3 region has the DNA TGCGCCAGCAGCTTGGACAGCATGAACACTGAAGCTTTCTTT. Translated, it gives CASSLDSMNTEAFF.

V is TRBV10-3 and J is TRBJ2-5; D uncertain. The CDR3 extends over 13 amino acids. Between the trimmed V and J ends, which lost 1 base and 5 bases, there was a span of 8 bases. Germline V gene sequence: CDR1 ENHRY, CDR2 SYGVKD. The CDR3 coding sequence is TGTGCCATCAGTGAGTTCAACTCGGAGACCCAGTACTTC. Its protein is CAISEFNSETQYF.

This chain uses TRBV28 with TRBJ1-1, with a weak D call TRBD1 (6 bases). This CDR3 has 13 residues. Between the trimmed V and J ends, which lost 6 bases and 1 base, there was a span of 9 bases. Per the germline V gene, CDR1 is MDHEN and CDR2 is SYDVKM. The CDR3 DNA is TGTGCCAGCAGGAAGACAGGGAACACTGAAGCTTTCTTT. Translated: CASRKTGNTEAFF.

The chain links TRBV5-1 to TRBJ1-1; D perhaps matches TRBD1 (5 bases). CDR3 length: 17 residues. The germline V and J ends were trimmed by 4 bases and 0 bases, with 19 bases remaining between them. The germline V gene encodes CDR1 SGHRS and CDR2 YFSETQ. In DNA form, the CDR3 reads TGCGCCAGCAGCGAGAGGCCCCTTAAGGGGATGAACACTGAAGCTTTCTTT. Its protein is CASSERPLKGMNTEAFF.

CDR3 region: CASSSRQGAYEQYF. The CDR3 nucleotides are TGTGCCAGCAGTTCGAGACAGGGGGCTTACGAGCAGTACTTC. The chain has TRBV6-6 and TRBJ2-7; 10 nucleotides agree with TRBD1. The CDR3 covers 14 residues. V lost 4 bases and J lost 4; bases outside the gene matches: 4. The germline V gene has CDR1 MNHNY and CDR2 SVGAGI (reference sequence).

This chain connects TRBV19 to TRBJ1-3; D remains unclear. V lost 6 bases to trimming and J lost 0 bases, with 6 bases between them. Germline values: CDR1 LNHDA, CDR2 SQIVND (reference sequence). CDR3 length: 13 amino acids. CDR3 residues: CASSGFSGNTIYF. The CDR3 nucleotides are TGTGCCAGTAGCGGTTTCTCTGGAAACACCATATATTTT.

V is TRBV6-5 and J is TRBJ1-1, with 8 bases lining up with TRBD1. This CDR3 spans 15 amino acids. V was pared by 1 base and J by 0 bases, with 1 base of the junction left unmatched. CDR1 MNHEY and CDR2 SVGAGI come from the germline V gene. In DNA form, the CDR3 reads TGTGCCAGCAGTTACTGGACAGGGCTGAACACTGAAGCTTTCTTT. Residues: CASSYWTGLNTEAFF.

The chain employs TRBV27 and TRBJ1-3; D uncertain. The CDR3 loop spans 14 amino acids. V lost 6 bases and J 1 base, leaving 10 bases between the germline ends. Germline V gene lookup returns CDR1 MNHEY and CDR2 SMNVEV (reference sequence). This CDR3 is CASRMTESGNTIYF. The CDR3 coding sequence is TGTGCCAGCAGAATGACGGAATCTGGAAACACCATATATTTT.